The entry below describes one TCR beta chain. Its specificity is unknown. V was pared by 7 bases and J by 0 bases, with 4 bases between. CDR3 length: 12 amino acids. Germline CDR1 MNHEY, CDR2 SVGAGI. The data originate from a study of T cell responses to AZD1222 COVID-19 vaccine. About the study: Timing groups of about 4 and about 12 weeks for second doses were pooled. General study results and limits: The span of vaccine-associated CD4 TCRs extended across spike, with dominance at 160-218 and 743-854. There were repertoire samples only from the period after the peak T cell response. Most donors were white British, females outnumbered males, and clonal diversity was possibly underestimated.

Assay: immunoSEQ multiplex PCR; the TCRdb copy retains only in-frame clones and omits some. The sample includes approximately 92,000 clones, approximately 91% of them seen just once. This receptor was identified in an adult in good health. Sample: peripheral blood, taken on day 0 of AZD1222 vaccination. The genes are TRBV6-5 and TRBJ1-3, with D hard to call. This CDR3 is CASTSSGNTIYF. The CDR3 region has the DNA TGTGCCAGCACCAGCTCTGGAAACACCATATATTTT.